What follows are 4 T cell receptor beta chains derived from one specimen sequenced in a study of blood T cell repertoires in COVID-19. Some clones are missing from TCRdb's copy, which holds only in-frame ones; the method was immunoSEQ multiplex PCR. The sample includes roughly 99,000 clones, about 87% seen only once; the top ten take around 7%. Material for sequencing was peripheral blood. The source is a man between 45 and 60 years old with active or convalescent COVID-19.

The chain combines TRBV10-2 with TRBJ2-2, with 11 positions matching TRBD2. Germline-derived CDR1 and CDR2 are WSHSY and SAAADI. Germline trimming cut 3 bases from V and 6 bases from J; bases unmatched to any gene: 0. The CDR3 has 14 amino acids. The CDR3 spells CASSDSGRAGELFF. CDR3 DNA: TGCGCCAGCAGTGATAGCGGGAGGGCCGGGGAGCTGTTTTTT.

The chain has TRBV5-6 and TRBJ2-7; 10 bases map to TRBD1. The CDR3 sequence is 17 residues long. The V segment lost 4 bases and the J segment 4 bases; nucleotides outside the gene matches: 14. Germline CDR1 is SGHDT and CDR2 is YYEEEE. The CDR3 DNA is TGTGCCAGCAGCCCCGGGACAGGGGATGCTCTTTTTTACGAGCAGTACTTC. It specifies CASSPGTGDALFYEQYF.

The gene calls are TRBV12-3 or TRBV12-4 and TRBJ1-5; D remains unclear. V lost 7 bases and J lost 9, with 13 bases in between. The CDR3 is 12 amino acids. The CDR3 region is CASTSGEGPQHF. In nucleotides, the CDR3 is TGTGCCAGCACCTCCGGTGAGGGGCCCCAGCATTTT.

The chain joins TRBV5-1 to TRBJ2-1, with 13 bases aligning to TRBD2. J lost 9 bases, V lost 6 bases, and 12 bases had no gene match. CDR3 length: 16 amino acids. Looked up from germline, CDR1 is SGHRS and CDR2 is YFSETQ. The CDR3 here is CASKSTRTSGRTEQFF. CDR3 coding DNA: TGCGCCAGCAAATCGACTAGGACTAGCGGGAGAACTGAGCAGTTCTTC.